The clone carrying this T cell receptor (beta chain) has just a few counts. Its target is not known. The J segment lost 0 bases and the V segment lost 6 bases, leaving 2 bases of the junction unmatched. CDR3 length equals 17 residues. Scientists amplified the TCR beta CDR3 regions from RNA transcripts. After a first-round RT-PCR with HTBI primers, a second-round multiplex PCR was run. TCRdb re-analysed the multiplex PCR reads in MiXCR, keeping a single row per CDR3 protein. This sample has approximately 210,000 distinct CDR3 sequences, with 20% to 25% found just once. Diagnoses were established from clinical symptoms, serum thyroxine, TRAb, thyroid ultrasound and orbital computed tomography. The data belong to a study of Graves' ophthalmopathy and Graves' hyperthyroidism. Findings and limits, study-wide: Forecasting of ophthalmopathy progression by the model achieved nearly 71% sensitivity and 72% to 75% specificity.

This clonotype was sampled from a woman between 45 and 65 years old with Graves' ophthalmopathy. This chain uses TRBV12-3 or TRBV12-4 with TRBJ2-2; 15 bases match TRBD2. The sample consisted of peripheral blood. The DNA for the CDR3 is TGTGCCAGCAGGGGACTAGCGGGGGGAACGAACACCGGGGAGCTGTTTTTT. Translating gives CASRGLAGGTNTGELFF.